This TCR beta chain was recorded in a study of shared clonotypes between healthy human individuals. Looking at the study overall: The donor group consisted of a couple of women and a few men, aged 18 to 49.

The unsorted samples took around 81 million PBMCs to get genomic DNA. Germline V CDR1 and CDR2: SGHTA, FQGTGA. V lost 3 bases, J lost 0 bases, and 8 bases lay in between. The CDR3 covers 14 residues. The data were produced by immunoSEQ multiplex PCR, yet TCRdb's version contains in-frame clones alone and is incomplete. Of roughly 500,000 clones in the sample, 70% to 80% were seen once. Of note for this clone: A much larger clonotype is one base distant, so this may be a read error.

The chain links TRBV7-3 to TRBJ1-1; tentative D call: TRBD1 (5 bases). Sequences were obtained from PBMCs. The sequence derives from a woman aged 35 to 49 in good health. Some clones in this sample may be carry-over from other donors' samples. The CDR3 bases are TGTGCCAGCAGCTTGGGGGGTGTGAACACTGAAGCTTTCTTT. Protein sequence: CASSLGGVNTEAFF. Filled out from reference TRBV7-3 and TRBJ1-1, the complete variable domain reads GAGVSQTPSNKVTEKGKYVELRCDPISGHTALYWYRQSLGQGPEFLIYFQGTGAADDSGLPNDRFFAVRPEGSVSTLKIQRTERGDSAVYLCASSLGGVNTEAFFGQGTRLTVV.